This TCR beta chain was identified in a study of blood T cells in healthy people across ages. It was with a sample-barcoded 5' primer and a J-beta primer mix that a second PCR of roughly 7 to 12 cycles was run. Template switching added a 12-random-nucleotide identifier to every cDNA molecule. TCRdb redid the calling of the 5' RACE reads with MiXCR, one entry per CDR3 protein. Among 1.5 million to 2 million distinct CDR3 sequences listed, about 31% were seen once. The sample holds a few counts of this clonotype. Its matching antigen is unknown. With 11 bases removed from V and 2 bases from J, the gap between germline ends came to 16 bases. The CDR3 extends over 14 amino acids. Germline-derived CDR1 and CDR2 are MGHDK and SYGVNS. Findings and limits, study-wide: Investigators treated diversity estimates from one million T cells as underestimates.

The chain recombines TRBV25-1 with TRBJ2-4; no definite D call. This clonotype originated in a woman in her twenties or thirties in good health. The sequenced sample consisted of blood. The CDR3 sequence: CAPNPRTSKNIQYF. The CDR3 nucleotides read TGTGCCCCCAACCCCAGAACTTCCAAAAACATTCAGTACTTC.